The clone carrying this TCR beta chain was counted a few times. The antigen is undetermined. TCRdb itself ran the 5' RACE reads through MiXCR, one entry per CDR3 protein. The sample has 250,000 to 350,000 distinct CDR3 sequences, approximately 15% seen once. This entry is derived from a study of T-cell memory formation after mild COVID-19. Findings and limits, study-wide: Nothing confirmed that second-wave clones peaking on day 37 were specific for SARS-CoV-2. Most CD4+ clones that shrank were in CM and EM, while CD8+ ones turned up in EMRA.

V lost 3 bases and J lost 9, with 22 bases in between. CDR1 is SGHDT, CDR2 YYEEEE, per germline. The CDR3 covers 16 residues. The chain couples TRBV5-6 to TRBJ1-5, with D possibly TRBD1 on 5 matching bases. The source of this sequence is a man aged 18 to 35 who had mild COVID-19 (a few samples of this study predate the infection). Cell type and time point are not known. The specimen was PBMCs or a T cell subset sorted from them (not recorded which). The CDR3 bases are TGTGCCAGCAGCTGGGGACGGGGACGGGGGTTGTCGCCCCAGCATTTT. Translation gives CASSWGRGRGLSPQHF. The whole variable domain, filled in from reference TRBV5-6 and TRBJ1-5, reads DAGVTQSPTHLIKTRGQQVTLRCSPKSGHDTVSWYQQALGQGPQFIFQYYEEEERQRGNFPDRFSGHQFPNYSSELNVNALLLGDSALYLCASSWGRGRGLSPQHFGDGTRLSIL.